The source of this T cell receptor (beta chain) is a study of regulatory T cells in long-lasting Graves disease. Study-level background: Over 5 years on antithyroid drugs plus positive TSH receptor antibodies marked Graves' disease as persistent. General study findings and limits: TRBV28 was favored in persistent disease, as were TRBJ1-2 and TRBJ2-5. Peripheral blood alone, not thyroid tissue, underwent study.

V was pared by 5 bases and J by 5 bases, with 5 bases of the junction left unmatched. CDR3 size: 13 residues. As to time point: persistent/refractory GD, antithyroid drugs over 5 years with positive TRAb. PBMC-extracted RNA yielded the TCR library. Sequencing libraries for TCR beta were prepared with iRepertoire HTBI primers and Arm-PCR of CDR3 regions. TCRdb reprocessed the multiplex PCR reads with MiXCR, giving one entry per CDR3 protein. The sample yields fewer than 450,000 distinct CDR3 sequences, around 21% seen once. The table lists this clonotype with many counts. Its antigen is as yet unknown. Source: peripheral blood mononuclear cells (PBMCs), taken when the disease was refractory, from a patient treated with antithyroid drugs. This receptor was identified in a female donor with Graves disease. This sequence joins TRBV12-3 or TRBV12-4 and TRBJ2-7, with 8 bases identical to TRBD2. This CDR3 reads CASSLGLVHEQYF. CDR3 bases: TGTGCCAGCAGTCTGGGACTAGTCCACGAGCAGTACTTC.